This T cell receptor beta chain emerged from a study of T cell changes during pregnancy in multiple sclerosis. The CDR3 extends over 16 amino acids. Germline V gene sequence: CDR1 SGHVS, CDR2 FNYEAQ. V dropped 1 base and J dropped 6 bases, with 16 bases sitting between them. Only in-frame clones appear in the TCRdb table, and some are missing; sequencing was by immunoSEQ multiplex PCR. The sample consists of 85,000 to 130,000 clones, about 90% of them appearing once. This receptor was obtained from a female donor with multiple sclerosis, enrolled in a pregnancy study. The rearrangement links TRBV7-6 to TRBJ2-1, with TRBD2 as a possible D gene (7 bases). Specimen: peripheral blood, collected before pregnancy. CDR3 sequence (DNA): TGTGCCAGCAGCTTAGGGGGGCGGGAGTTCAGCAATGAGCAGTTCTTC. This gives the protein CASSLGGREFSNEQFF.